These 2 T cell receptor beta chains came from one sample sequenced in a study of cytomegalovirus exposure and HLA in healthy donors. 60 Vbeta and 13 Jbeta primers were used in PCR. Libraries were prepared by immunoSEQ multiplex PCR; TCRdb keeps only in-frame clonotypes and omits some of them. The sample yields 140,000 or so clones, roughly 70% seen once. The sequencing sample was made of PBMCs. These receptors all stem from a man in his sixties in good health and CMV-seronegative.

This clone was seen a handful of times. This chain connects TRBV11-2 to TRBJ1-6; D gene ambiguous. With 8 bases removed from V and 7 bases from J, the gap between germline ends came to 15 bases. The CDR3 length is 14 residues. CDR1 and CDR2 (germline): SGHAT, FQNNGV. CDR3 protein: CASGRTFANSPLHF. The CDR3 nucleotides are TGTGCCAGCGGGAGGACGTTCGCGAATTCACCCCTCCACTTT.

There are a few counts of this clone. The V and J genes are TRBV18 and TRBJ2-5, with D maybe TRBD1 (5 bases). In germline, CDR1 is KGHSH, CDR2 LQKENI. CDR3 length: 13 residues. The ends were cut back, 2 bases at V and 5 bases at J, with 9 bases in the middle. CDR3 nucleotides: TGTGCCAGCTCACCAGGGGCGTATGAGACCCAGTACTTC. It specifies CASSPGAYETQYF.